The clone carrying this T cell receptor (beta chain) appeared a few times. These data belong to a study of T-cell reconstitution after alpha-beta-depleted transplantation in children. This sample's TCRbeta library carried unique molecular identifier barcodes. Each CDR3 protein is one row after TCRdb ran MiXCR on the PCR reads. Of around 440,000 distinct CDR3 sequences in the sample, 15% to 20% were seen once. Losses at the gene ends were 1 base for V and 8 bases for J; bases not matched to a gene: 6. The CDR3 is 16 amino acids. The germline V gene has CDR1 LNHNV and CDR2 YYDKDF (reference sequence). The specimen was PBMCs, mostly from graft donor cells, collected 360 days after TCRalphabeta/CD19-depleted stem cell transplant. The receptor was isolated from a boy under two years old who had a stem cell transplant for Wiskott-Aldrich syndrome, so the T cells may come from the graft donor. The chain couples TRBV15 to TRBJ2-1, with 12 bases aligning to TRBD1. CDR3 residues: CATSRAGQGAIYEQFF. The DNA of the CDR3 is TGTGCCACCAGCAGAGCGGGACAGGGGGCTATCTATGAGCAGTTCTTC.